This T cell receptor (beta chain) was identified during a study of cytomegalovirus exposure and HLA in healthy donors. The PCR had 60 Vbeta and 13 Jbeta primers. Sequenced by immunoSEQ multiplex PCR; TCRdb stores in-frame clones only, minus some. The sample comprises about 150,000 clones, 82% of which are singletons, and around 6.1% rests with the top ten. CDR3 length: 14 residues. V was shortened by 5 bases and J by 4 bases, with 14 bases between the two germline ends. Per the germline V gene, CDR1 is MNHEY and CDR2 is SVGAGI. Study findings and constraints: Under in vitro conditions, a few CMV-associated chains were confirmed as specific for CMV antigens.

Turning to this clone: Its antigen remains unknown.

Sequenced sample: PBMCs. The source is a man aged 25 to 40 in good health and CMV-seropositive. The J gene is TRBJ1-1, the V gene TRBV6-5; D not resolved. The CDR3 region is CASSIKPRGTEAFF. CDR3 coding DNA: TGTGCCAGCAGTATCAAGCCAAGAGGCACTGAAGCTTTCTTT.